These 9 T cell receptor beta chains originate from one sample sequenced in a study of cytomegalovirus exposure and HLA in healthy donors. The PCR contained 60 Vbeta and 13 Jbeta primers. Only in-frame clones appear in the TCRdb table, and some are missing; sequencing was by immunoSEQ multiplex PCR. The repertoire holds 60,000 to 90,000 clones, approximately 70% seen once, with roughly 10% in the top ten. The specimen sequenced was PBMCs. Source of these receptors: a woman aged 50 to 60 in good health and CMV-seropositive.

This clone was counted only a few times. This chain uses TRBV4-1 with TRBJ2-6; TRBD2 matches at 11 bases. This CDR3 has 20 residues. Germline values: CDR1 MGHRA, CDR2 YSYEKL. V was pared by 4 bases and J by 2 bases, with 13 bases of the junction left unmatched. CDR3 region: CASSLHDNSGGAAGANVLTF. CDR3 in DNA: TGCGCCAGCAGCCTACACGATAATAGCGGGGGGGCTGCTGGGGCCAACGTCCTGACTTTC.

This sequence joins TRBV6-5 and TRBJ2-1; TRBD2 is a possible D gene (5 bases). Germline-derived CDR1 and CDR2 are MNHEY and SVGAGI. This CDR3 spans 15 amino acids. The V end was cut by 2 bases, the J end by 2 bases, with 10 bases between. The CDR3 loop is CASSYRGPAYNEQFF. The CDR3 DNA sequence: TGTGCCAGCAGTTACCGAGGGCCGGCCTACAATGAGCAGTTCTTC.

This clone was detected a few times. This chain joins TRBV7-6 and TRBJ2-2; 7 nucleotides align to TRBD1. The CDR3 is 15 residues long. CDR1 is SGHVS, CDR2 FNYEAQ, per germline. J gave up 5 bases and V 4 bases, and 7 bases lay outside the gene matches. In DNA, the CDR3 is TGTGCCAGCAGCTCCCGACAGGGTGGGACCGGGGAGCTGTTTTTT. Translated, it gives CASSSRQGGTGELFF. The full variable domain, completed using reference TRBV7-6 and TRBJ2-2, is GAGVSQSPRYKVTKRGQDVALRCDPISGHVSLYWYRQALGQGPEFLTYFNYEAQQDKSGLPNDRFSAERPEGSISTLTIQRTEQRDSAMYRCASSSRQGGTGELFFGEGSRLTVL.

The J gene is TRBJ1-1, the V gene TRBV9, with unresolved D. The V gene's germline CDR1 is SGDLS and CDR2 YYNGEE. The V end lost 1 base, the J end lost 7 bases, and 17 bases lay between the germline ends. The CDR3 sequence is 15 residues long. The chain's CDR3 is CASSVNPDGFVEAFF. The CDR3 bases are TGTGCCAGCAGCGTAAACCCCGACGGGTTCGTTGAAGCTTTCTTT.

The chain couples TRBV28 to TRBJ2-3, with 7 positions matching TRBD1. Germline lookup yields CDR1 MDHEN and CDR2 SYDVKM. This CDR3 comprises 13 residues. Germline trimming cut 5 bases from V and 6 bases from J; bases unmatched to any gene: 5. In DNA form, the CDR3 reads TGTGCCAGCAGTAGGACAGGCGTTGATACGCAGTATTTT. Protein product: CASSRTGVDTQYF.

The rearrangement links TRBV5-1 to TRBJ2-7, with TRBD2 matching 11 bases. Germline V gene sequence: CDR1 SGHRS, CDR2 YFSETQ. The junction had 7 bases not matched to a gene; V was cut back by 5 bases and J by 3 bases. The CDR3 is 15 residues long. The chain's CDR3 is CASRPGTSGSYEQYF. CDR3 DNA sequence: TGCGCCAGCAGACCCGGGACTAGCGGAAGCTACGAGCAGTACTTC.

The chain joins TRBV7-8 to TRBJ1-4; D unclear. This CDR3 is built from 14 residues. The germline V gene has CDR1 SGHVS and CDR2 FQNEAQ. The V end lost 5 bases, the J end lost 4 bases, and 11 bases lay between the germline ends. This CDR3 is CASSPTGLNEKLFF. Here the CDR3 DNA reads TGTGCCAGCAGCCCCACGGGTCTTAATGAAAAACTGTTTTTT.

For the CDR3, the DNA is TGTGCCAGCAGCCGTCAGTACGAGCAGTACTTC. It codes for CASSRQYEQYF. V is TRBV5-6 and J is TRBJ2-7; no clear D. The CDR3 sequence is 11 residues long. Germline-derived CDR1 and CDR2 are SGHDT and YYEEEE. The V gene lost 4 bases and the J gene lost 4 bases, with 6 bases spanning the gap.

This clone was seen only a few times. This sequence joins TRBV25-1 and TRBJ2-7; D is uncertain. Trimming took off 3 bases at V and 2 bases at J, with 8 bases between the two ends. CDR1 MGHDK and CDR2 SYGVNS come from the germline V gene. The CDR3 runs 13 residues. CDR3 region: CASSEPGAYEQYF. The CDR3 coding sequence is TGTGCCAGCAGTGAGCCCGGAGCCTACGAGCAGTACTTC.